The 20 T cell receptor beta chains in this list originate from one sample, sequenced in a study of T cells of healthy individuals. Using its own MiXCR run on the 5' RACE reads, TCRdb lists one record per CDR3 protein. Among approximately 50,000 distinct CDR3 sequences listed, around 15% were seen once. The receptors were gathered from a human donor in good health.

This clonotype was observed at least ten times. CDR3 residues: CASKAGDRDTQYF. In DNA, the CDR3 is TGTGCCAGCAAGGCGGGAGATAGAGATACGCAGTATTTT. The V gene is TRBV25-1, the J gene TRBJ2-3; 7 positions agree with TRBD2. The CDR3 spans 13 residues. The germline gives CDR1 MGHDK, CDR2 SYGVNS. The junction had 6 bases not matched to a gene; V was cut back by 7 bases and J by 5 bases.

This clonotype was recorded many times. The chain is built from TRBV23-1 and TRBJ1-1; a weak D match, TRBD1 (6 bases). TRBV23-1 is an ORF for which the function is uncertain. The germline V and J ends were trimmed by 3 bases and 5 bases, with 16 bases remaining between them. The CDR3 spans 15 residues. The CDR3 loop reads CASSQGGRGRTEAFF. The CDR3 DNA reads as TGCGCCAGCAGTCAGGGAGGCAGGGGTAGAACTGAAGCTTTCTTT.

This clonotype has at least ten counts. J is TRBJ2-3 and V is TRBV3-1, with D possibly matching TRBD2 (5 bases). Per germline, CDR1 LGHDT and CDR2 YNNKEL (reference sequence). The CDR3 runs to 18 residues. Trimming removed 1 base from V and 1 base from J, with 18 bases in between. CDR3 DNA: TGTGCCAGCAGCCAAGGCCGAGTGCTCGGAGGTCGCACAGATACGCAGTATTTT. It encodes CASSQGRVLGGRTDTQYF.

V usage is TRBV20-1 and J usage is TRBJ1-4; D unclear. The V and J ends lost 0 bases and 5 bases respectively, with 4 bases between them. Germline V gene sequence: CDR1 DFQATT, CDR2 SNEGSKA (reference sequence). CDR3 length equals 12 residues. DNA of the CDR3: TGCAGTGCTAGAGACATCAATGAAAAACTGTTTTTT. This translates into CSARDINEKLFF.

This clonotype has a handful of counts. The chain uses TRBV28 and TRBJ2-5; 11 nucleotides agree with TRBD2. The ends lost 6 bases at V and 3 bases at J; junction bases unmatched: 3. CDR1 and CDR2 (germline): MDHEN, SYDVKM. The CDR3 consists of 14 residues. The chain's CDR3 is CASRISGGEETQYF. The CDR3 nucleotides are TGTGCCAGCAGGATTAGCGGGGGGGAAGAGACCCAGTACTTC.

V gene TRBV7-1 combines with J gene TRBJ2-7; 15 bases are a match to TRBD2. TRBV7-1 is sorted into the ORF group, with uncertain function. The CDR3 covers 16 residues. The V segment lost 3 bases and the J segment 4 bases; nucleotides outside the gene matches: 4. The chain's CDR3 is CASSSPGLAGGYEQYF. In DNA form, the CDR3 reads TGTGCCAGCAGCTCGCCTGGACTAGCGGGAGGGTACGAGCAGTACTTC.

CDR3 amino acids: CASSLARDRVGTEAFF. CDR3 DNA sequence: TGTGCCAGCAGCTTAGCGCGAGACAGGGTGGGCACTGAAGCTTTCTTT. The V call is TRBV7-8, the J call TRBJ1-1; 7 positions match TRBD1. The CDR3 loop spans 16 amino acids. Germline assignment: CDR1 SGHVS and CDR2 FQNEAQ. The V segment lost 0 bases and the J segment 4 bases; nucleotides outside the gene matches: 8.

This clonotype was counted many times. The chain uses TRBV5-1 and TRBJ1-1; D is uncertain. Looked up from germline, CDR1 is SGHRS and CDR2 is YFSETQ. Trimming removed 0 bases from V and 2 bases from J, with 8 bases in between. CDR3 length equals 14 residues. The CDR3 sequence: CASSLGQTNTEAFF. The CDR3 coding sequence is TGCGCCAGCAGCTTGGGGCAGACAAACACTGAAGCTTTCTTT.

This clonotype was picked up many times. CDR3 sequence: CASKRDNNSNQPQHF. The DNA of the CDR3 is TGTGCCAGCAAGAGGGACAACAATAGCAATCAGCCCCAGCATTTT. The rearrangement joins TRBV6-2 or TRBV6-3 to TRBJ1-5; D possibly corresponds to TRBD1 (6 bases). The CDR3 loop spans 15 amino acids. V was pared by 7 bases and J by 0 bases, with 13 bases between. Germline V gene sequence: CDR1 MNHEY, CDR2 SVGEGT.

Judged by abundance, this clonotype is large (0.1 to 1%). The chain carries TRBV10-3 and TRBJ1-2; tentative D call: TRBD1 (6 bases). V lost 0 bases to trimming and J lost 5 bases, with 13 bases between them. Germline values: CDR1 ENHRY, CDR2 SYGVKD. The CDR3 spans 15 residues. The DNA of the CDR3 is TGTGCCATCAGTGAGTCAGGGACACACTATTATGGCTACACCTTC. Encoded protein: CAISESGTHYYGYTF.

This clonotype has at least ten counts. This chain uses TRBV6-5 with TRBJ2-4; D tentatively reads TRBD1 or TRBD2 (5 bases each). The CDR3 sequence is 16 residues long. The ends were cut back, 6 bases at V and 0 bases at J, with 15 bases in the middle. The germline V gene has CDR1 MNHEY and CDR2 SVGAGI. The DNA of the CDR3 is TGTGCCAGCAGGAGCACAGGTGGACTAGCCAAAAACATTCAGTACTTC. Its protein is CASRSTGGLAKNIQYF.

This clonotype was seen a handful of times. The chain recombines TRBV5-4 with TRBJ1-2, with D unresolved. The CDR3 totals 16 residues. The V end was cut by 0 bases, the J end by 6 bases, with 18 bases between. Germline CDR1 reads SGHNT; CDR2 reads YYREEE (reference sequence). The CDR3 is CASSLGVTVEPHGYTF. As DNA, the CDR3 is TGTGCCAGCAGCTTGGGGGTCACCGTAGAACCCCATGGCTACACCTTC.

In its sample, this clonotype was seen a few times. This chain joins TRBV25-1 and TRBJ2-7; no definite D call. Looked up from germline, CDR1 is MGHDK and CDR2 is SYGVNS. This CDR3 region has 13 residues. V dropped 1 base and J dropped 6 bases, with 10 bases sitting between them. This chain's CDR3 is CASSEFTGGEQYF. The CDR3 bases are TGTGCCAGCAGTGAATTTACTGGCGGCGAGCAGTACTTC.

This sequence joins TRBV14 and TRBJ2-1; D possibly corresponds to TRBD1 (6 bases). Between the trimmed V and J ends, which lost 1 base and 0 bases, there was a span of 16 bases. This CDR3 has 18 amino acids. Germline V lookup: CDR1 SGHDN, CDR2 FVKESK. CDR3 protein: CASSQADLWGHSYNEQFF. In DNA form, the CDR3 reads TGTGCCAGCAGCCAAGCCGACCTGTGGGGACACTCCTACAATGAGCAGTTCTTC.

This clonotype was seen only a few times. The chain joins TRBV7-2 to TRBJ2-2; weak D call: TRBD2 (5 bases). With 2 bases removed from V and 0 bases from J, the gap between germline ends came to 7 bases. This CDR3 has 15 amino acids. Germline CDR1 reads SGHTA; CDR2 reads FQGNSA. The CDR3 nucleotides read TGTGCCAGCAGCTTACCCGGGGCGAACACCGGGGAGCTGTTTTTT. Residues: CASSLPGANTGELFF.

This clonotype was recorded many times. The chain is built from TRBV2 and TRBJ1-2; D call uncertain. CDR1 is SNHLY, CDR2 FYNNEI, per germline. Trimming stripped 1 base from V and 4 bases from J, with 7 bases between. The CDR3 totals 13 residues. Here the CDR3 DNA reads TGTGCCAGCAGTGAAGATGCCAGCTATGGCTACACCTTC. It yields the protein CASSEDASYGYTF.

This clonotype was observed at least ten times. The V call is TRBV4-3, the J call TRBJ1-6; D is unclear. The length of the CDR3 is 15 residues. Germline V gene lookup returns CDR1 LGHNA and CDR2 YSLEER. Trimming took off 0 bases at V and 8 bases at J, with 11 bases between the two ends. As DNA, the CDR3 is TGCGCCAGCAGCCAAGAGGGAGCTCGGGATTCACCCCTCCACTTT. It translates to CASSQEGARDSPLHF.

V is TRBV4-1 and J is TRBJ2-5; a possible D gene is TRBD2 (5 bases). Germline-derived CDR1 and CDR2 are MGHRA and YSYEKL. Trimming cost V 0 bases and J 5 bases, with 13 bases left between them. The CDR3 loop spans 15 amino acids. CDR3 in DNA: TGCGCCAGCAGCCAAGAGGGCGGGTGGGTGGAGACCCAGTACTTC. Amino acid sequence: CASSQEGGWVETQYF.

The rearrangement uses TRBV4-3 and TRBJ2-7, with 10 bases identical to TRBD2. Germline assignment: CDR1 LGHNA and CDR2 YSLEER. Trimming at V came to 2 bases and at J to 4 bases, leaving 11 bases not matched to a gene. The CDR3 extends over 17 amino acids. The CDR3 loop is CASSQSYVTSGQYEQYF. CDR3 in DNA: TGCGCCAGCAGCCAATCCTATGTGACTAGCGGGCAGTACGAGCAGTACTTC.

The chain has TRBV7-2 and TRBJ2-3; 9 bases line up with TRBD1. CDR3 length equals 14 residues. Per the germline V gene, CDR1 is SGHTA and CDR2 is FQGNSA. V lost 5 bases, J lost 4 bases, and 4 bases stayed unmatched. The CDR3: CASSEDRGPDTQYF. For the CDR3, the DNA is TGTGCCAGCAGCGAGGACAGGGGCCCAGATACGCAGTATTTT.